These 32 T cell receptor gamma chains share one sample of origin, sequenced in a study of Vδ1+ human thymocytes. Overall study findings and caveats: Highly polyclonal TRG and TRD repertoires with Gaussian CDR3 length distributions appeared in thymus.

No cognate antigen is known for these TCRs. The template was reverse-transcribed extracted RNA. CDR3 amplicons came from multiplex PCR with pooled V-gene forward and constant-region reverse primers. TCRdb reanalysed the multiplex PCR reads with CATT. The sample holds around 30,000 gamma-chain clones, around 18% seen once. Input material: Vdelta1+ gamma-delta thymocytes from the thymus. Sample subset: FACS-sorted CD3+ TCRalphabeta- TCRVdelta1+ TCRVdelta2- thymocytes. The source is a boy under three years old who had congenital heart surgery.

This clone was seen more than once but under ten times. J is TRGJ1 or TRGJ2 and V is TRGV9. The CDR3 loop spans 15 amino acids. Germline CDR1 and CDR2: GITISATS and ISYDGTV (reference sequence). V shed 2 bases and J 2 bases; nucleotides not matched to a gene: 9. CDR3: CALWEATTYYYKKLF. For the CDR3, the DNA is TGTGCCTTGTGGGAGGCTACTACCTATTATTATAAGAAACTCTTT.

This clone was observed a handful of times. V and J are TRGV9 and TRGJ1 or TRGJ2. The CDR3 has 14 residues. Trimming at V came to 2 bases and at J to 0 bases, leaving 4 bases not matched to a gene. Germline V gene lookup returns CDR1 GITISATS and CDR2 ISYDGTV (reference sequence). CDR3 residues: CALWEGMNYYKKLF. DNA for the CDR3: TGTGCCTTGTGGGAGGGCATGAATTATTATAAGAAACTCTTT.

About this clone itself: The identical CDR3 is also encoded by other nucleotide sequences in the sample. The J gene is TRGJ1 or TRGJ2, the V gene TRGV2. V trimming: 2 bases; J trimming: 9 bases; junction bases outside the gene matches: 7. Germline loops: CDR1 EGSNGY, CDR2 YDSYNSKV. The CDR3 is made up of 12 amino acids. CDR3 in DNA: TGTGCCACCTGGGACGTGAGGGGTAAGAAACTCTTT. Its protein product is CATWDVRGKKLF.

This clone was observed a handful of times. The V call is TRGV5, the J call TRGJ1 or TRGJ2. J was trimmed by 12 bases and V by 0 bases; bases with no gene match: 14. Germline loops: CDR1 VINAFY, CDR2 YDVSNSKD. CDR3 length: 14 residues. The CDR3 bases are TGTGCCACCTGGGACAGGCACCAACGAATGGGGAAACTCTTT. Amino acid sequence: CATWDRHQRMGKLF.

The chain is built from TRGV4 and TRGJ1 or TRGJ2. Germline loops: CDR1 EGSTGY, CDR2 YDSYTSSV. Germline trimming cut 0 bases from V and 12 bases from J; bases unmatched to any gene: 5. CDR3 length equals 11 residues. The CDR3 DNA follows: TGTGCCACCTGGGATGGGCGAGCGAAACTCTTT. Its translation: CATWDGRAKLF.

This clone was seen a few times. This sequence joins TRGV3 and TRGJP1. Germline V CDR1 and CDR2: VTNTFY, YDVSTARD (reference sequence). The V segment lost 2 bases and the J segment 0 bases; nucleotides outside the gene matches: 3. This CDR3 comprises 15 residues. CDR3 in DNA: TGTGCCACCTGGGACAAACATACCACTGGTTGGTTCAAGATATTT. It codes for CATWDKHTTGWFKIF.

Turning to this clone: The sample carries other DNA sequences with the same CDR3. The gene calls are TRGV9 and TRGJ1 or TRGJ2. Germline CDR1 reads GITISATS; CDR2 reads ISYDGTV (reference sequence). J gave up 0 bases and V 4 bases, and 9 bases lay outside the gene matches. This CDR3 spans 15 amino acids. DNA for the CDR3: TGTGCCTTGTGGGAAGTACACCGGAATTATTATAAGAAACTCTTT. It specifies CALWEVHRNYYKKLF.

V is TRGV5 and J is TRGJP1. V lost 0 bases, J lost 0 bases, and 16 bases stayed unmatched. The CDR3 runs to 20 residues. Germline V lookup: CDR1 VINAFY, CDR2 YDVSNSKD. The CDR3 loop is CATWDRPYPSIHTTGWFKIF. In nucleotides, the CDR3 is TGTGCCACCTGGGACAGGCCCTACCCCTCAATTCATACCACTGGTTGGTTCAAGATATTT.

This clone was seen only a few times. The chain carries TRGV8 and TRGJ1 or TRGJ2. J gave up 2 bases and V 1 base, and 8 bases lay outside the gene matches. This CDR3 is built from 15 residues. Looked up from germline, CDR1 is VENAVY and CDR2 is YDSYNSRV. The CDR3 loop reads CATWDSARDYYKKLF. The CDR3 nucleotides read TGTGCCACCTGGGATAGCGCCCGAGATTATTATAAGAAACTCTTT.

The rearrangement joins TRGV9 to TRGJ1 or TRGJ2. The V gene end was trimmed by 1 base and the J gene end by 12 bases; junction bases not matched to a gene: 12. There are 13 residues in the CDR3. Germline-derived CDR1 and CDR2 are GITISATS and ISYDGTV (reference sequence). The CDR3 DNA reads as TGTGCCTTGTGGGAGGTAGGGAATATTGGGAAACTCTTT. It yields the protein CALWEVGNIGKLF.

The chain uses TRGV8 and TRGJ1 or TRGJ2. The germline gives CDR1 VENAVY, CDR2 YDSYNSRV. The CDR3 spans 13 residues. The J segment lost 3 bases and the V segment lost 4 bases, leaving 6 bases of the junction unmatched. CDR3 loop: CATWDPGYYKKLF. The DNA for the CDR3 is TGTGCCACCTGGGACCCTGGTTATTATAAGAAACTCTTT.

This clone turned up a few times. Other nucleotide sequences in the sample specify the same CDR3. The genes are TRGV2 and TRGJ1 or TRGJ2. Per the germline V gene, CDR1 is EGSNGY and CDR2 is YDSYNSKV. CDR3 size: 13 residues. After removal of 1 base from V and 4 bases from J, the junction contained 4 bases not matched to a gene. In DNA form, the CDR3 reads TGTGCCACCTGGGACGGACAATATTATAAGAAACTCTTT. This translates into CATWDGQYYKKLF.

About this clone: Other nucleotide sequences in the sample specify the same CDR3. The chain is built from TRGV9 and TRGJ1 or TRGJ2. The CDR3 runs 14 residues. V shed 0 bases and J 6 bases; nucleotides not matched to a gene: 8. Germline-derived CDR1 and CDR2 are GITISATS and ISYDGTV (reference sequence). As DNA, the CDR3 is TGTGCCTTGTGGGAGGTGCATTTCGGTTATAAGAAACTCTTT. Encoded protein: CALWEVHFGYKKLF.

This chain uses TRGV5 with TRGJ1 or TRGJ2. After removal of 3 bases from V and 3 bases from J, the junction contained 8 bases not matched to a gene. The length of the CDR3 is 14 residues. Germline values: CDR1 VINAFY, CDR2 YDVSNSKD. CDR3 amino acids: CATWDVTGYYKKLF. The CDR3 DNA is TGTGCCACCTGGGACGTAACGGGTTATTATAAGAAACTCTTT.

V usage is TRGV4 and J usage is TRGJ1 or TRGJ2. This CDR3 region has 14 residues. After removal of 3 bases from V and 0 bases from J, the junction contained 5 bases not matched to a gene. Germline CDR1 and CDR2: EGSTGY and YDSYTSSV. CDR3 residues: CATWDPWNYYKKLF. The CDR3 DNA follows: TGTGCCACCTGGGATCCGTGGAATTATTATAAGAAACTCTTT.

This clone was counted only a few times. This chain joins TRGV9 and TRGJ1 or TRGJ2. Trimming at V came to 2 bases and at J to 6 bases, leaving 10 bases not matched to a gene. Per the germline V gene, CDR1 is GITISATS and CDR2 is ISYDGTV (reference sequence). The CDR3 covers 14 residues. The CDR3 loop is CALWEGGYCYKKLF. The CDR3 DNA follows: TGTGCCTTGTGGGAGGGCGGATATTGTTATAAGAAACTCTTT.

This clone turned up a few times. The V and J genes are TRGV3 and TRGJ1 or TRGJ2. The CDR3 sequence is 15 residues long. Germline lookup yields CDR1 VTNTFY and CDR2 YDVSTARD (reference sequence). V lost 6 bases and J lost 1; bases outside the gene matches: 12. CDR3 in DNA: TGTGCCACCTGGACATACCAGATAAATTATTATAAGAAACTCTTT. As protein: CATWTYQINYYKKLF.

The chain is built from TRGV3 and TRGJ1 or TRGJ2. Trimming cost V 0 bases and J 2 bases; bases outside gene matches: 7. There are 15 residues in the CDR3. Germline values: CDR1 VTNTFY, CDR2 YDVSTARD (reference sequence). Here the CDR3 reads CATWDRPSHYYKKLF. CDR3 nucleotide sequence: TGTGCCACCTGGGACAGGCCATCCCATTATTATAAGAAACTCTTT.

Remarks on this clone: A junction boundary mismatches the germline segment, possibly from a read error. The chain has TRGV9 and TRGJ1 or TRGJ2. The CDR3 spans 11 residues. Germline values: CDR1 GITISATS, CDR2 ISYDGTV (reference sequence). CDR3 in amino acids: CTLWEMYEKLF. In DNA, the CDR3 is TGTACCTTGTGGGAGATGTATGAGAAACTCTTT.

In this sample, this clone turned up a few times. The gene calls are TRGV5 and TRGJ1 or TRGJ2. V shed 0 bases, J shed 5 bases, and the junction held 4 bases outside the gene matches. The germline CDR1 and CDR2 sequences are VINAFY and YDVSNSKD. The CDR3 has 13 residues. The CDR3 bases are TGTGCCACCTGGGACAGGCAACATTATAAGAAACTCTTT. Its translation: CATWDRQHYKKLF.

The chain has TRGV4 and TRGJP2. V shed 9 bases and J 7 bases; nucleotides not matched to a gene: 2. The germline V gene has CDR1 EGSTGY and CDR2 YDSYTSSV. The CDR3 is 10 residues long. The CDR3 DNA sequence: TGTGCCACCCTTGATTGGATCAAGACGTTT. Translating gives CATLDWIKTF.

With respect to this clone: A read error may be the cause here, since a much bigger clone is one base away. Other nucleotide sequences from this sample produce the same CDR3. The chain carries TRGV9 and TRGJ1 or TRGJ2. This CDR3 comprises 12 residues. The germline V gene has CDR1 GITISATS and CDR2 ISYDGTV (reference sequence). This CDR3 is CALWEVYYKKLF. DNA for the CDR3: TGCGCCTTGTGGGAGGTGTATTATAAGAAACTCTTT.

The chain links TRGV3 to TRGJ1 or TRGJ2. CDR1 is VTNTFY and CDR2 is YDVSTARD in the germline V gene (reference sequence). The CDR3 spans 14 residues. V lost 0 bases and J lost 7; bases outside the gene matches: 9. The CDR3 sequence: CATWDRGPHYKKLF. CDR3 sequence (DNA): TGTGCCACCTGGGACAGGGGCCCCCACTATAAGAAACTCTTT.

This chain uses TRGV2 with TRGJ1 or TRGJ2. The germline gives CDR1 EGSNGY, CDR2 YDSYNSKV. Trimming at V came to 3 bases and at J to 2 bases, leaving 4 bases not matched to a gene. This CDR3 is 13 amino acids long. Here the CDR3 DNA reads TGTGCCACCTGGGACCAACATTATTATAAGAAACTCTTT. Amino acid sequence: CATWDQHYYKKLF.

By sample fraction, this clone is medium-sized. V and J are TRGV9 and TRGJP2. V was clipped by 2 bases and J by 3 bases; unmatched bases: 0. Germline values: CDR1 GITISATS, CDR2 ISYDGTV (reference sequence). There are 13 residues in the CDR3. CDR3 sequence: CALWEGSDWIKTF. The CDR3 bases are TGTGCCTTGTGGGAGGGTAGTGATTGGATCAAGACGTTT.

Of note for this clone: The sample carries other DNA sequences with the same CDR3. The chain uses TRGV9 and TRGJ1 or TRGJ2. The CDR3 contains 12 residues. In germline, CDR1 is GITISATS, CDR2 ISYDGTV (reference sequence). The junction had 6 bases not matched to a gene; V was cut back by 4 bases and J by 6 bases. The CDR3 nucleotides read TGTGCCTTGTGGGATCGCGGTTATAAGAAACTCTTT. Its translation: CALWDRGYKKLF.

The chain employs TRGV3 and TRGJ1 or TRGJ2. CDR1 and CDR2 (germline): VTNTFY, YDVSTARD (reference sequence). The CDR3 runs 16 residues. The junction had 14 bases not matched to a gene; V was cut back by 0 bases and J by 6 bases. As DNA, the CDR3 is TGTGCCACCTGGGACAGGCAACCGGGGAAGCGTTATAAGAAACTCTTT. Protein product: CATWDRQPGKRYKKLF.

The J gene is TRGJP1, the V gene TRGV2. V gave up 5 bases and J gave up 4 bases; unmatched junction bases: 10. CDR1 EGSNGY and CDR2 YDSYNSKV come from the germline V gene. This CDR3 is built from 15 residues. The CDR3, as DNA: TGTGCCACCTGGGCCTCGAATAACACTGGTTGGTTCAAGATATTT. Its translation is CATWASNNTGWFKIF.

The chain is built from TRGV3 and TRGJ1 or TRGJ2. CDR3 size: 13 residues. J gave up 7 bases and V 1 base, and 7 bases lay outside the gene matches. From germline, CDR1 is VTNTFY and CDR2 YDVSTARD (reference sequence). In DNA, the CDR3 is TGTGCCACCTGGGACAGTCTTTGGTATAAGAAACTCTTT. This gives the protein CATWDSLWYKKLF.

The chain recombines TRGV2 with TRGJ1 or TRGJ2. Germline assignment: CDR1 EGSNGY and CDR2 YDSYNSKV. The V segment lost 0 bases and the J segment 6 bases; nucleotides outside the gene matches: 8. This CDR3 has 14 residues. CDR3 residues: CATWDGPGSYKKLF. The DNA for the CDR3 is TGTGCCACCTGGGACGGGCCGGGGAGTTATAAGAAACTCTTT.

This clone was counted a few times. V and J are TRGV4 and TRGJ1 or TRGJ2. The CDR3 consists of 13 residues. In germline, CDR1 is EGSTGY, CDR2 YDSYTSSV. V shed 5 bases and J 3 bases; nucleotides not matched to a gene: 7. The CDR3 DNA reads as TGTGCCACCTGGGTATTTGTTTATTATAAGAAACTCTTT. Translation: CATWVFVYYKKLF.

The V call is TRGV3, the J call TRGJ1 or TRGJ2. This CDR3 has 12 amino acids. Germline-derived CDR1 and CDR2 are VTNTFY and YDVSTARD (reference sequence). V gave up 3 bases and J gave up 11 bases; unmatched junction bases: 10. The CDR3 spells CATWDSGKEKLF. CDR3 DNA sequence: TGTGCCACCTGGGACTCCGGAAAGGAGAAACTCTTT.